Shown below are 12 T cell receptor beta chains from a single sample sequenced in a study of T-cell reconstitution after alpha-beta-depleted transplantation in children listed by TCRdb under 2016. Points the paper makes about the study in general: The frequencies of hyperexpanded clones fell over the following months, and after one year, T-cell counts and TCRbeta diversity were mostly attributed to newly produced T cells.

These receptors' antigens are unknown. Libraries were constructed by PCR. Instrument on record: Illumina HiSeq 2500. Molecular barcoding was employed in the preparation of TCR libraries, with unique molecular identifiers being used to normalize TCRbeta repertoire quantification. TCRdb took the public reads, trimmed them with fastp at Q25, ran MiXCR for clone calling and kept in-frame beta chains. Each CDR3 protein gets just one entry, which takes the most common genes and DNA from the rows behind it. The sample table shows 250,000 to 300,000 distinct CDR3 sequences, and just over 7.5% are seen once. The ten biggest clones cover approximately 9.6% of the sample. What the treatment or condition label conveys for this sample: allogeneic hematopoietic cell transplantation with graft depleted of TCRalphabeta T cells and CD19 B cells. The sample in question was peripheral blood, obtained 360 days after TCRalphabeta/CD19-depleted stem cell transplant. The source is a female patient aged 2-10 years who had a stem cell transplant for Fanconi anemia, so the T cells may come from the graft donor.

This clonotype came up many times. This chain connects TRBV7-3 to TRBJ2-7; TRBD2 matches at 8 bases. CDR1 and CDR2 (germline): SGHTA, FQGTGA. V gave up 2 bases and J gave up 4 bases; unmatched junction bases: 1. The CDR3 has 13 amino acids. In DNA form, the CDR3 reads TGTGCCAGCAGCTTAGTAGCGGGATACGAGCAGTACTTC. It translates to CASSLVAGYEQYF.

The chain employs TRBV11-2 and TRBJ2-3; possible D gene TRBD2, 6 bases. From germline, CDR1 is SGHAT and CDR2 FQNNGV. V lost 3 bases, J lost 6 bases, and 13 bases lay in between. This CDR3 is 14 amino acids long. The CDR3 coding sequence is TGTGCCAGCAGCTTCGTTCGGGGGACGGATACGCAGTATTTT. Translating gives CASSFVRGTDTQYF.

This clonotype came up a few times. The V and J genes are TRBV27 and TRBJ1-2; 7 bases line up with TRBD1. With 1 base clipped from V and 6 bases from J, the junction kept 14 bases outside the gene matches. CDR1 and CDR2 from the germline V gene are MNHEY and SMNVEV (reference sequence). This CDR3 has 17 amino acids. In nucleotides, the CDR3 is TGTGCCAGCAGTTTATTCCCTCGACTAGGGGGCTTGGATGGCTACACCTTC. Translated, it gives CASSLFPRLGGLDGYTF.

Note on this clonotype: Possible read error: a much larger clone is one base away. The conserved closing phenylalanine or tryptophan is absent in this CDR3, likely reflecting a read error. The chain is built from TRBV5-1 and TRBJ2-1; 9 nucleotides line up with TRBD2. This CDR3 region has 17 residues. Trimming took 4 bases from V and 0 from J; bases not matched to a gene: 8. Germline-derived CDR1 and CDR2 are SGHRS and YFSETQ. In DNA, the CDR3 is TGCGCCAGCAGCGAGGGCGGGGGGGCCGGCTCCTACAATGAGCAGTTCTTG. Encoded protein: CASSEGGGAGSYNEQFL.

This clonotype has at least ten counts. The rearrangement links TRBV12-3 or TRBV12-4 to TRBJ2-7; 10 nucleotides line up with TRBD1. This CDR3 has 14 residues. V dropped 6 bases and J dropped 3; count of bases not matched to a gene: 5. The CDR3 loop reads CASSLTGGVYEQYF. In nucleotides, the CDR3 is TGTGCCAGCAGCCTGACAGGGGGCGTCTACGAGCAGTACTTC.

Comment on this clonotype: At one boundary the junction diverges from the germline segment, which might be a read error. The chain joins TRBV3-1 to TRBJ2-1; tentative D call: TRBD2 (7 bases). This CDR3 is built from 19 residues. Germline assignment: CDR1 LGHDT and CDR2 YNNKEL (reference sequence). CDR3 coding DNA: TGTGCCAGCAGCCAAGAGTTCCCTTTAGCAGAGGGGGGGGAAGATGAGCTGTTCTTC. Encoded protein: CASSQEFPLAEGGEDELFF.

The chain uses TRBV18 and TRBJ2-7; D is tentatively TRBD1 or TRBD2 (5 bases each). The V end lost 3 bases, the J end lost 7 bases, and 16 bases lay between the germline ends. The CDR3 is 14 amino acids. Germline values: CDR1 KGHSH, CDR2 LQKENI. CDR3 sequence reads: CASSPSPGPGEQYF. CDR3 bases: TGTGCCAGCTCACCGAGTCCGGGACCAGGAGAGCAGTACTTC. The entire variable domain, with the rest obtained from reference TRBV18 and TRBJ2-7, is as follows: NAGVMQNPRHLVRRRGQEARLRCSPMKGHSHVYWYRQLPEEGLKFMVYLQKENIIDESGMPKERFSAEFPKEGPSILRIQQVVRGDSAAYFCASSPSPGPGEQYFGPGTRLTVT.

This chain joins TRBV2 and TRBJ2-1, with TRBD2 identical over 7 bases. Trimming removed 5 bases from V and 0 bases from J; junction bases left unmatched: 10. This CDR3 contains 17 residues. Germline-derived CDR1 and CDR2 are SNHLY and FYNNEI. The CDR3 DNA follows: TGTGCCAGCAGTAGGGGCCAACTAGCGAGCTCCTACAATGAGCAGTTCTTC. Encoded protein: CASSRGQLASSYNEQFF.

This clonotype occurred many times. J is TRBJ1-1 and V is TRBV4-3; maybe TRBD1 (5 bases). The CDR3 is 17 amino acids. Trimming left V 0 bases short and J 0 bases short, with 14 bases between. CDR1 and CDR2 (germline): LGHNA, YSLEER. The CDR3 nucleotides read TGCGCCAGCAGCCAAGAAATGGTGGGGCAGATGAACACTGAAGCTTTCTTT. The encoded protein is CASSQEMVGQMNTEAFF.

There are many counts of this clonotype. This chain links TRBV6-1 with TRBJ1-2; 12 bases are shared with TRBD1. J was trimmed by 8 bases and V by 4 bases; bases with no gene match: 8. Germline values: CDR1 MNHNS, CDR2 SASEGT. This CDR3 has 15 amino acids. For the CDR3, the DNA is TGTGCCAGCAGTGCAGGGACAGGGGGCGCGGTCGGCTACACCTTC. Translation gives CASSAGTGGAVGYTF.

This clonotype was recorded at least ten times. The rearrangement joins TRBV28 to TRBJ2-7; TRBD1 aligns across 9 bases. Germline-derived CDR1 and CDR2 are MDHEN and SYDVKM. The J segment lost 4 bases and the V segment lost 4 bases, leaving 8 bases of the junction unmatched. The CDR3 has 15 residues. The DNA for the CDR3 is TGTGCCAGCAGTTCCAATAAGGGACAGGGATACGAGCAGTACGTC. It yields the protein CASSSNKGQGYEQYV.

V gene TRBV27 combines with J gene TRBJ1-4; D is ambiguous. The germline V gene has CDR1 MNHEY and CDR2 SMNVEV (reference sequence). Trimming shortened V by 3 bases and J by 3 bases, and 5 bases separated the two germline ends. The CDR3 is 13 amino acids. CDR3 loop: CASSFIANEKLFF. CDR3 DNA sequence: TGTGCCAGCAGTTTTATAGCTAATGAAAAACTGTTTTTT.